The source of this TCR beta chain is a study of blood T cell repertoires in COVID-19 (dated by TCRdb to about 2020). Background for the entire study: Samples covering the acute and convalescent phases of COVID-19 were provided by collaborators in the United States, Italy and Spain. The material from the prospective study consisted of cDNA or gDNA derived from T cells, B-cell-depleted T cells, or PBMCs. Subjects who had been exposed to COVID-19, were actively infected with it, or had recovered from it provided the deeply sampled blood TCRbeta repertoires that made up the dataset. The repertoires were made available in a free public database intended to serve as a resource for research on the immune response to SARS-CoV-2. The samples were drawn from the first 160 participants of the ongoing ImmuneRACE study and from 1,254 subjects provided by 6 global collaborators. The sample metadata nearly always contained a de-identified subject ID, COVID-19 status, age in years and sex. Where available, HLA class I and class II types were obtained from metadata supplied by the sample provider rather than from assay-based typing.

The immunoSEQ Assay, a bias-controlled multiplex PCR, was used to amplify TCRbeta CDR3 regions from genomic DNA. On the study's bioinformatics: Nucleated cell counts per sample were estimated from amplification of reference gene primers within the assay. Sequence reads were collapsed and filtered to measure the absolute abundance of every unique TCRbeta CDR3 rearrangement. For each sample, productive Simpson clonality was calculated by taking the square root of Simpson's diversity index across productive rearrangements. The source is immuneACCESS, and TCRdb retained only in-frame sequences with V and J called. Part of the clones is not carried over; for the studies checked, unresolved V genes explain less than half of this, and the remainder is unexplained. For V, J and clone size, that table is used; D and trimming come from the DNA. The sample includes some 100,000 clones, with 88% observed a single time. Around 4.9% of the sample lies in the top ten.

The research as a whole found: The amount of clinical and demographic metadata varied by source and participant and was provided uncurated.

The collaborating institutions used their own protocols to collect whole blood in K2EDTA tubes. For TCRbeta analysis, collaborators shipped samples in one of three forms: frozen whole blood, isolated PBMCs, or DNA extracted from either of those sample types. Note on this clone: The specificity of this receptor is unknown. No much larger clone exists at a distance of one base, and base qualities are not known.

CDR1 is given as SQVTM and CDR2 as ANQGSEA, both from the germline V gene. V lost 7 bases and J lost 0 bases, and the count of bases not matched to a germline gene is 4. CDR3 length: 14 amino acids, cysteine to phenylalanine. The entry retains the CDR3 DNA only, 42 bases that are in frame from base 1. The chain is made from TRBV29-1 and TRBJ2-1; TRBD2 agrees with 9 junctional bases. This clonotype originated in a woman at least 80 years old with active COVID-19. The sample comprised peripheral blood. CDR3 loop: CSAWTSVSYNEQFF. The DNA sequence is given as TGCAGCGCCTGGACTAGCGTCTCCTACAATGAGCAGTTCTTC.